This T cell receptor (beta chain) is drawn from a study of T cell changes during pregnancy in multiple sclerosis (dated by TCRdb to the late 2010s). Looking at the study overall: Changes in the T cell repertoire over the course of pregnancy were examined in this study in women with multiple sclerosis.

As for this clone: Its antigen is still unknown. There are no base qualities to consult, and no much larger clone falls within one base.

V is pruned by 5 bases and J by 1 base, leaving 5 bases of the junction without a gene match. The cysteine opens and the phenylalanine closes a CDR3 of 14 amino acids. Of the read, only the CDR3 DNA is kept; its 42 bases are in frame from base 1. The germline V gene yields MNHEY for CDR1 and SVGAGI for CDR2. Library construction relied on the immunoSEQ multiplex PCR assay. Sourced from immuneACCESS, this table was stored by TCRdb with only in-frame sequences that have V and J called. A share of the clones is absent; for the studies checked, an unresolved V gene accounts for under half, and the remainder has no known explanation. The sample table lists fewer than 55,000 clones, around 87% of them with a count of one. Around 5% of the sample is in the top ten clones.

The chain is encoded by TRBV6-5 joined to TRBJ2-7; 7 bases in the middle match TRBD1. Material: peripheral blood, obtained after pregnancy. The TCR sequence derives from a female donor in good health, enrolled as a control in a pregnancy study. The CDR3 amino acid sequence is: CASSPQGQSYEQYF. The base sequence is TGTGCCAGCAGTCCACAGGGGCAGTCCTACGAGCAGTACTTC.